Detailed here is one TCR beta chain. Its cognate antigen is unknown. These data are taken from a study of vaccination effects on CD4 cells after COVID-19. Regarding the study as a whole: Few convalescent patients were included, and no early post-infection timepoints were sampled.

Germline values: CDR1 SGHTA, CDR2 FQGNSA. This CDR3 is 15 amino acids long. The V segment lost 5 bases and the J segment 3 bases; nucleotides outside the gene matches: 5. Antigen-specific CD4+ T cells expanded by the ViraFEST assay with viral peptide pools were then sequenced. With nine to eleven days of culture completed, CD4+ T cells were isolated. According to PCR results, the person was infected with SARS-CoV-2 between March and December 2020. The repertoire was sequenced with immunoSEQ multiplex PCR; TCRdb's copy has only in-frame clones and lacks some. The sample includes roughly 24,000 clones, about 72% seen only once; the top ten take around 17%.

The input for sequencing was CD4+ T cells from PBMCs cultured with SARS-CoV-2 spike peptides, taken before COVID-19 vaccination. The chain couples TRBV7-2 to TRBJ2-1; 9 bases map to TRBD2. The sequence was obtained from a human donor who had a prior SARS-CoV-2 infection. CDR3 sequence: CASSPRAGGYNEQFF. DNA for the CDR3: TGTGCCAGCAGCCCCCGAGCGGGGGGCTACAATGAGCAGTTCTTC.